This TCR beta chain appears in the sequencing data of a study of cytomegalovirus exposure and HLA in healthy donors. Broader study findings: Earlier findings revealed that most TCR beta V segments proved productive either about 87% or about 30% of the time. 16,951 TCR beta sequences were associated with HLA alleles at 0.05 false discovery rate in a later analysis. In vitro, three CMV-associated chains proved specific for CMV antigens. For TCR beta chains, V- and J-gene trimming was later linked to a missense DCLRE1C variant.

With 0 bases removed from V and 4 bases from J, the gap between germline ends came to 10 bases. The germline gives CDR1 MNHEY, CDR2 SMNVEV (reference sequence). The CDR3 has 14 residues. This clone was counted a few times. Its antigen remains unknown. PCR was performed using 60 Vbeta and 13 Jbeta primers. Using immunoSEQ multiplex PCR, the repertoire was profiled, and TCRdb retains in-frame clones only, with some absent. Among 150,000 to 180,000 clones listed, 70% to 80% were seen once. This TCR derives from a middle-aged woman in good health and CMV-seronegative. Sequenced: PBMCs. The genes are TRBV27 and TRBJ2-7; D not resolved. The CDR3 coding sequence is TGTGCCAGCAGTTTATCTTCTACTAAGTACGAGCAGTACTTC. Residues: CASSLSSTKYEQYF.